The entry that follows covers one T cell receptor beta chain sequence. The target of this receptor is not known. Base qualities are not provided; no much larger clone lies one nucleotide away. The immunoSEQ Assay, a bias-controlled multiplex PCR, was used to amplify TCRbeta CDR3 regions from genomic DNA. Concerning the study's data processing: The number of nucleated cells in each sample was estimated from the amplification of reference gene primers within the assay. Sequence reads were collapsed and filtered to measure the absolute abundance of every unique TCRbeta CDR3 rearrangement. For each sample, productive Simpson clonality was calculated by taking the square root of Simpson's diversity index across productive rearrangements. Entries here come from immuneACCESS through TCRdb and include only in-frame sequences with V and J called. Some clones fail to appear in such tables; in the studies checked, an unresolved V gene covers under half of the shortfall, and the cause of the remainder is unknown. That table is the source of V, J and clone size, and D and trimming were worked out from the DNA. The sample yields fewer than 3,000 clones; about nine tenths were counted once. In total, the top ten clones hold 15% to 20% of the sample.

This sample is part of a study of blood T cell repertoires in COVID-19 (dated by TCRdb to about 2020). The study in broad terms: Collaborator samples came from the United States, Italy and Spain and covered acute and convalescent phases of COVID-19. The prospective study material was composed of cDNA or gDNA derived from T cells, B-cell-depleted T cells, or PBMCs. Deeply sampled blood TCRbeta repertoires from subjects exposed to, actively infected with, or recovered from COVID-19 were included in the dataset. The repertoires were made available in a free public database intended to serve as a resource for research on the immune response to SARS-CoV-2. The samples were drawn from the first 160 participants of the ongoing ImmuneRACE study and from over 950 subjects provided by 6 global collaborators. The sample metadata nearly always contained a de-identified subject ID, COVID-19 status, age in years and sex. HLA class I and class II types, where available, came from metadata supplied by the sample provider rather than from assay-based typing. Overall study results and their limits: Clinical and demographic metadata were provided uncurated, with the amount varying by source and participant.

Whole blood was collected in K2EDTA tubes by collaborating institutions according to the institutions' own protocols. For TCRbeta analysis, collaborators shipped samples in one of three forms: frozen whole blood, isolated PBMCs, or DNA extracted from either of those sample types. V trim: 0 bases; J trim: 7 bases; unmatched bases: 1. CDR1 GTSNPN and CDR2 SVGIG are derived from the germline V gene (reference sequence). The CDR3 goes from the cysteine to the phenylalanine over 12 residues. The only DNA kept is the CDR3, 36 bases in frame from the first base. This clonotype was obtained from a man aged 65 to 79 with active COVID-19. The rearranged chain carries TRBV30 and TRBJ2-3, and 7 junctional nucleotides match TRBD1. Sequencing used peripheral blood. The DNA is as follows: TGTGCCTGGAGTGTACAGGGGAATACGCAGTATTTT. Translated, this gives CAWSVQGNTQYF.